This T cell receptor beta chain was recovered during a study of blood T cell repertoires in COVID-19. Repertoires were generated with immunoSEQ multiplex PCR, while TCRdb's copy carries only in-frame clones and drops some. Of about 210,000 clones in the sample, roughly 80% were seen once. After removal of 4 bases from V and 5 bases from J, the junction contained 6 bases not matched to a gene. Germline V gene data show CDR1 as SGHNT and CDR2 as YYREEE (reference sequence). The CDR3 has 14 residues. The sample holds a few counts of this clone. Followed over time, Seattle patients had been enrolled while infection was active.

This TCR was recovered from a woman aged 80 or over with COVID-19, enrolled during active disease. The sample was peripheral blood. V gene TRBV5-4 combines with J gene TRBJ1-1, with 9 positions matching TRBD1. For the CDR3, the DNA is TGTGCCAGCAGCGAGACAGGGGGTCGGACTGAAGCTTTCTTT. Its translation: CASSETGGRTEAFF.